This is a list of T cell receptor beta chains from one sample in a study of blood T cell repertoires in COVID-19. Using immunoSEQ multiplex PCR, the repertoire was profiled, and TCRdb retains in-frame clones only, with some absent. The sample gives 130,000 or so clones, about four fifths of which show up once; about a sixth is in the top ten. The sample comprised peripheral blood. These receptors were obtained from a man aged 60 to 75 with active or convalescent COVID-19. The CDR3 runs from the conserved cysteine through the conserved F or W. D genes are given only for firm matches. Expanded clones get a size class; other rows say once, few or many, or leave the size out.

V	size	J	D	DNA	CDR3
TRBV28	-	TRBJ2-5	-	TGTGCCAGCAGGCCCAGGGATACGGAGACCCAGTACTTC	CASRPRDTETQYF
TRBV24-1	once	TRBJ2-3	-	TGTGCCACCAGTGATTCTCAGGACTCTTACACAGATACGCAGTATTTT	CATSDSQDSYTDTQYF
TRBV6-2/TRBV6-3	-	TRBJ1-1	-	TGTGCCAGCAGTTTGGGAGAGGGATGGGGGAACACTGAAGCTTTCTTT	CASSLGEGWGNTEAFF
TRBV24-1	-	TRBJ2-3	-	TGTGCCACCAGCCGCGACTTCACAGATACGCAGTATTTT	CATSRDFTDTQYF
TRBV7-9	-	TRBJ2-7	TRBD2	TGTGCCAGCAGATTGGACGGGGGGGAGCAGTACTTC	CASRLDGGEQYF
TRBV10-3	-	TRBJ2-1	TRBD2	TGTGCCATCAGTCAACTAGCGGGAGGAGGAGAGCAGTTCTTC	CAISQLAGGGEQFF
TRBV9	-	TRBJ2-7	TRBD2	TGTGCCAGCAGCGCGTTAGCGGGAGATCAGTACGAGCAGTACTTC	CASSALAGDQYEQYF
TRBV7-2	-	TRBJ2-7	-	TGTGCCAGCAGCTTATACAGGGCCTACGAGCAGTACTTC	CASSLYRAYEQYF
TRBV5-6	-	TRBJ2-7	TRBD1	TGTGCCAGCAGCTTGCTTACAGGGGGCAAGGACGAGCAGTACTTC	CASSLLTGGKDEQYF
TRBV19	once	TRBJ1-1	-	TGTGCCAGTAGTATAAGCCCAGGGTATAAAGCTTTCTTT	CASSISPGYKAFF
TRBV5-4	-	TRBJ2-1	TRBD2	TGTGCCAGCAGCTCGGGGGGTCTAGCGGGGAGCTCCTACAATGAGCAGTTCTTC	CASSSGGLAGSSYNEQFF
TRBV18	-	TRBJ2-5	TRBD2	TGTGCCAGCTCACCAGCCTTAGCGGGAGAGACCCAGTACTTC	CASSPALAGETQYF
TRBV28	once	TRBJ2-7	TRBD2	TGTGCCAGCAGCCAGGCGGGAGGTCGCTCCTACGAGCAGTACTTC	CASSQAGGRSYEQYF
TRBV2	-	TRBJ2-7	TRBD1	TGTGCCAGCAGACCAACAGGGGACCCCTACGAGCAGTACTTC	CASRPTGDPYEQYF
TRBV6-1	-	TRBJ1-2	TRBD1	TGTGCCAGCAGTGAGACAGGGTTTGATGGCTACACCTTC	CASSETGFDGYTF
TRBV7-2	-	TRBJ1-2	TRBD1	TGTGCCAGCAGCCGGGACAGGGGAAGGCCTAACTATGGCTACACCTTC	CASSRDRGRPNYGYTF